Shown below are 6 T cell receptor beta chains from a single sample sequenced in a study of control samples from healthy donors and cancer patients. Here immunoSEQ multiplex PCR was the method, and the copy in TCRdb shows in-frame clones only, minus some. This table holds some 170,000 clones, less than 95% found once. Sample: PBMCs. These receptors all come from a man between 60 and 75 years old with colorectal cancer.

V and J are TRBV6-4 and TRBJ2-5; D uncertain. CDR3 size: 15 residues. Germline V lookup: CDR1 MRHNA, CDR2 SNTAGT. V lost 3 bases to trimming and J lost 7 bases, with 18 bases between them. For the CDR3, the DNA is TGTGCCAGCAGTGAGGCGGCAGGCCCACTGGGGACCCAGTACTTC. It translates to CASSEAAGPLGTQYF.

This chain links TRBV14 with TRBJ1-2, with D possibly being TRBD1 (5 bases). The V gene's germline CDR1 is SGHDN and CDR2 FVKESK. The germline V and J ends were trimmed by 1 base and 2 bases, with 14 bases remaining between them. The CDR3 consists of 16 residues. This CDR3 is CASSQGSWGKNYGYTF. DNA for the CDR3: TGTGCCAGCAGCCAAGGGAGTTGGGGCAAAAACTATGGCTACACCTTC.

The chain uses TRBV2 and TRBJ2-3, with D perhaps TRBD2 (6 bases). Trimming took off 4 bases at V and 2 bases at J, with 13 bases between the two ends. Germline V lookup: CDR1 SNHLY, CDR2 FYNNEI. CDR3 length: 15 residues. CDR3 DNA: TGTGCCAGCAGTGTGGGGGGACTGACCACAGATACGCAGTATTTT. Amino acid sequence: CASSVGGLTTDTQYF. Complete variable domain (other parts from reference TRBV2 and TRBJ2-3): EPEVTQTPSHQVTQMGQEVILRCVPISNHLYFYWYRQILGQKVEFLVSFYNNEISEKSEIFDDQFSVERPDGSNFTLKIRSTKLEDSAMYFCASSVGGLTTDTQYFGPGTRLTVL.

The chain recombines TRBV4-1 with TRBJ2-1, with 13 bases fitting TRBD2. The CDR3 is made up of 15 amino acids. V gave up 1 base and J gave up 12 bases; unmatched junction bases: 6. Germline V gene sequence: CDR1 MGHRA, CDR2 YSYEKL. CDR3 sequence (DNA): TGCGCCAGCAGCCAAGTGGGACTAGCGGGGTTCAGGCAGTTCTTC. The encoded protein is CASSQVGLAGFRQFF.

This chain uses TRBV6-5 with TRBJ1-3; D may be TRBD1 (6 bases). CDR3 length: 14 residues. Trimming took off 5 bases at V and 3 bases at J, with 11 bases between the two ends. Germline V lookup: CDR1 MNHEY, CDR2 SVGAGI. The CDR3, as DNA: TGTGCCAGCAGTCGGACAGAGCATGGAAACACCATATATTTT. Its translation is CASSRTEHGNTIYF.

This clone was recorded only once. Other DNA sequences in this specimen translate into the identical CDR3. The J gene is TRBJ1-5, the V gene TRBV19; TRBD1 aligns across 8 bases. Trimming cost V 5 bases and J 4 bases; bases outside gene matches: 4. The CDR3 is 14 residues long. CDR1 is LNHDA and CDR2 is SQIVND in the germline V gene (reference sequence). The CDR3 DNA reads TGTGCCAGTAGTGGACAGGGCGGGAATCAGCCCCAGCATTTT. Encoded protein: CASSGQGGNQPQHF.